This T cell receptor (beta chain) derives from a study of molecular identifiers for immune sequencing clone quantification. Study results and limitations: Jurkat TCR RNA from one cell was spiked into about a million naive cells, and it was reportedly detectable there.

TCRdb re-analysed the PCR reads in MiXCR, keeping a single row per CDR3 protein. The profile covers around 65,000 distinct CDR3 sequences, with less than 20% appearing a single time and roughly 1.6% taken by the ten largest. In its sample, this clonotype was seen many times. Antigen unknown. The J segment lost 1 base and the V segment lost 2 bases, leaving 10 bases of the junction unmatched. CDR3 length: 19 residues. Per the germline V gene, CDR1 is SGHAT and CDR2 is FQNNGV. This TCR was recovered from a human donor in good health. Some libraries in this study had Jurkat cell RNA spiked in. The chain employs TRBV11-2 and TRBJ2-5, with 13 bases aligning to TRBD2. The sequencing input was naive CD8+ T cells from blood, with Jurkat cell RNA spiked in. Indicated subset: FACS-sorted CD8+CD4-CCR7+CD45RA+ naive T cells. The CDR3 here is CASSLHVRTSGSRQETQYF. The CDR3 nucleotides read TGTGCCAGCAGCTTACACGTGCGGACTAGCGGGAGCCGCCAAGAGACCCAGTACTTC. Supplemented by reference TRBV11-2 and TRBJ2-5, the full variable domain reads EAGVAQSPRYKIIEKRQSVAFWCNPISGHATLYWYQQILGQGPKLLIQFQNNGVVDDSQLPKDRFSAERLKGVDSTLKIQPAKLEDSAVYLCASSLHVRTSGSRQETQYFGPGTRLLVL.